These T cell receptor beta chains were read from a single sample in a study of T cells in Graves' hyperthyroidism and ophthalmopathy. TCRdb re-analysed the multiplex PCR reads in MiXCR, keeping a single row per CDR3 protein. The table records 370,000 or so distinct CDR3 sequences, approximately 13% of them present only once. Sample: blood. These receptors all stem from a man younger than 45 with Graves' hyperthyroidism that later progressed to Graves' ophthalmopathy. Each CDR3 is given with its conserved first and last residue. D genes are given only for firm matches. Part of the rows lack a size; the others show once, few, many or a class for expanded clones.

cdr3_nt cdr3_aa j_call v_call clone_size d_call
TGTGCCAGCTCCTACGGGACAGGGTGGGACACTGAAGCTTTCTTT CASSYGTGWDTEAFF TRBJ1-1 TRBV6-1 . TRBD1
TGTGCCAGCAGTGATGGGACGGCTCAAGAGACCCAGTACTTC CASSDGTAQETQYF TRBJ2-5 TRBV6-1 many .
TGTGCCAGCAGATTTTTGAGCACAGATACGCAGTATTTT CASRFLSTDTQYF TRBJ2-3 TRBV11-2 few .
TGTGCCAGCAGCTTAGGTCAGGATAATAATTCACCCCTCCACTTT CASSLGQDNNSPLHF TRBJ1-6 TRBV7-9 few .
TGTGCCAGCAGTTTCCCTGGGGACAACGAGTTGGAAGACCAGTACTTC CASSFPGDNELEDQYF TRBJ2-5 TRBV28 many .
TGCGCCAGCAGCCACCCCTTAGGGACAGATACGCAGTATTTT CASSHPLGTDTQYF TRBJ2-3 TRBV4-1 . .
TGTGCCAGCTCACCAATGGGGCAGCCTCAAGAGACCCAGTACTTC CASSPMGQPQETQYF TRBJ2-5 TRBV18 many .
TGTGCCAGCAGCCAAGGGGGTGAGCGCAATCAGCCCCAGCATTTT CASSQGGERNQPQHF TRBJ1-5 TRBV3-1 many .
TGTGCCAGCAGTCCCGGGACAGTGAGCAATCAGCCCCAGCATTTT CASSPGTVSNQPQHF TRBJ1-5 TRBV2 many TRBD1
TGTGCCAGCAGCGCAGCCTCCAACGCTGCAGTAGCTAACTATGGCTACACCTTC CASSAASNAAVANYGYTF TRBJ1-2 TRBV7-2 many .
TGCAGTGCTAGAGCTGGGACAGGGCCCTCCTACGAGCAGTACTTC CSARAGTGPSYEQYF TRBJ2-7 TRBV20-1 . TRBD1
TGTGCCAGCAGCCCCACGACAGACTATGGCTACACCTTC CASSPTTDYGYTF TRBJ1-2 TRBV5-4 many .
TGCAGCGTTGAAGTGGCCTTGGTCTATGGCTACACCTTC CSVEVALVYGYTF TRBJ1-2 TRBV29-1 few .
TGTGCCAGCAGCCCGCGGGGGGGAGCCTACGAGCAGTACTTC CASSPRGGAYEQYF TRBJ2-7 TRBV27 many TRBD2
TGTGCCAGCAGCTTGTCATCAAGGATTAAGGAGACCCAGTACTTC CASSLSSRIKETQYF TRBJ2-5 TRBV5-5 . .
TGCGCCAGCAGATATTTACTAGCGGGGGGCTCAGATACGCAGTATTTT CASRYLLAGGSDTQYF TRBJ2-3 TRBV5-1 many TRBD2
TGCGCCAGCAGCTCTAGCGGGACTAGCACAGATACGCAGTATTTT CASSSSGTSTDTQYF TRBJ2-3 TRBV5-1 many TRBD2
TGTGCCAGCAGCTTAGATGGCAGAACCTCGGGTGGCTACACCTTC CASSLDGRTSGGYTF TRBJ1-2 TRBV7-8 many .
TGTGCCAGCAGTGAATACCAGGGCTACCAAGAGACCCAGTACTTC CASSEYQGYQETQYF TRBJ2-5 TRBV2 few .
TGCGCCAGCAGCCCGGGAGGACGGGTCTCCTACGAGCAGTACTTC CASSPGGRVSYEQYF TRBJ2-7 TRBV5-1 many TRBD2
TGTGCCAGCTCCTGGGGAGTGAACACCGGGGAGCTGTTTTTT CASSWGVNTGELFF TRBJ2-2 TRBV12-3/TRBV12-4 many .
TGCGCCAGCAGCTTGGTGGGACAGGGTGCACACAATGAGCAGTTCTTC CASSLVGQGAHNEQFF TRBJ2-1 TRBV5-1 many TRBD1
TGTGCCAGCAGTACGCGGACAGGGTATTCCTTAAATCAGCCCCAGCATTTT CASSTRTGYSLNQPQHF TRBJ1-5 TRBV28 many TRBD1
TGTGCCAGCAGCCTGAGGCCTCAGCCCCAGCATTTT CASSLRPQPQHF TRBJ1-5 TRBV12-3/TRBV12-4 few .
TGTGCCAGCAGCTTACCAGGGGAAGGATACGAGCAGTACTTC CASSLPGEGYEQYF TRBJ2-7 TRBV7-9 many .
TGTGCCAGCAGAAAGGGACCGATCGAGTACGAGCAGTACTTC CASRKGPIEYEQYF TRBJ2-7 TRBV27 many .
TGTGCCTCCTGTTGGGCGGGGCCCGCCAGCACAGATACGCAGTATTTT CASCWAGPASTDTQYF TRBJ2-3 TRBV12-3/TRBV12-4 many .
TGTGCCAGCAGTGAGGGACAGGGATTTTCCGGGGAGCTGTTTTTT CASSEGQGFSGELFF TRBJ2-2 TRBV6-1 many TRBD1
TGTGCCAGCTCACCACTTGGGAATTATAATTCACCCCTCCACTTT CASSPLGNYNSPLHF TRBJ1-6 TRBV18 few .
TGTGCCAGCAGCGGTGGTCTAGCGGGGATATACACAGATACGCAGTATTTT CASSGGLAGIYTDTQYF TRBJ2-3 TRBV7-9 many TRBD2
TGCGCCAGCAGGTTTGAGGCAGATACGCAGTATTTT CASRFEADTQYF TRBJ2-3 TRBV5-1 . .
TGTGCCAGCAGTGCCCTTAGCGGGGGGGCTGAGACCCAGTACTTC CASSALSGGAETQYF TRBJ2-5 TRBV28 many TRBD2